This TCR beta chain derives from a study of blood T cell repertoires in COVID-19. Study in general: From T cells, B-cell-depleted T cells, or PBMCs came the material, which was cDNA or gDNA.

In the original analysis: Estimated nucleated cell counts came from reference gene primer amplification. Clones were sequenced by immunoSEQ multiplex PCR, and TCRdb holds only the in-frame ones, with some missing. That table is the source of V, J and clone size, and D and trimming were worked out from the DNA. The data show about 59,000 clones, with around nine tenths seen just once and about 17% held by the top ten. Germline loops: CDR1 SEHNR, CDR2 FQNEAQ (reference sequence). This CDR3 has 15 amino acids. V lost 2 bases, J lost 9 bases, and 17 bases lay in between. The receptor was derived from an elderly man with acute or convalescent COVID-19. This chain connects TRBV7-9 to TRBJ1-3, with no clear D. Sequencing was done on a sample of peripheral blood. In nucleotides, the CDR3 is TGTGCCAGCAGCTTACAGAAGGGAGCCCGAGGCACCATATATTTT. Its protein is CASSLQKGARGTIYF. The variable domain in full, completed from reference TRBV7-9 and TRBJ1-3, reads DTGVSQNPRHKITKRGQNVTFRCDPISEHNRLYWYRQTLGQGPEFLTYFQNEAQLEKSRLLSDRFSAERPKGSFSTLEIQRTEQGDSAMYLCASSLQKGARGTIYFGEGSWLTVV.